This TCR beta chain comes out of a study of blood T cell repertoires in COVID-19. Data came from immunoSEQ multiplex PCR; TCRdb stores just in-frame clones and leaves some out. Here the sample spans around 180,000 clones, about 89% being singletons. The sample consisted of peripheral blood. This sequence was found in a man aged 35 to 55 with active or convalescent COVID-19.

The CDR3 spells CASSPRTVWSEAFF. The CDR3 DNA sequence: TGTGCCAGCAGCCCCAGGACTGTGTGGAGTGAAGCTTTCTTT. The V call is TRBV7-8, the J call TRBJ1-1; D is undetermined. The CDR3 is 14 residues long. Germline-derived CDR1 and CDR2 are SGHVS and FQNEAQ. V was shortened by 5 bases and J by 7 bases, with 17 bases between the two germline ends.